These 10 T cell receptor beta chains came from one sample sequenced in a study of beta chain features in type 1 diabetes. Study outcomes and limitations: Moderately but significantly shorter TCRB CDR3s were found in Type 1 diabetes patients in all four CD4+ subsets.

Reverse transcribing all isolated RNA meant expressed TCRB transcripts were sequenced. TCRdb's copy holds only in-frame clones and misses some; the assay was immunoSEQ multiplex PCR. The sample contains 150,000 to 190,000 clones, approximately 10% of which appear only once. For these receptors, no antigen is known. The sample taken for sequencing was central memory CD4+ T cells from blood. The receptor source for this set is a man aged 25 to 40 with type 1 diabetes.

This clone has only a few counts. This chain connects TRBV29-1 to TRBJ1-2; TRBD1 matches 7 bases. V shed 4 bases, J shed 8 bases, and the junction held 10 bases outside the gene matches. This CDR3 region has 13 residues. From germline, CDR1 is SQVTM and CDR2 ANQGSEA. CDR3: CSVVDRAAGGYTF. Here the CDR3 DNA reads TGCAGCGTTGTCGACAGGGCCGCGGGAGGCTACACCTTC. The complete variable domain, with remaining parts taken from reference TRBV29-1 and TRBJ1-2, reads SAVISQKPSRDICQRGTSLTIQCQVDSQVTMMFWYRQQPGQSLTLIATANQGSEATYESGFVIDKFPISRPNLTFSTLTVSNMSPEDSSIYLCSVVDRAAGGYTFGSGTRLTVV.

The J gene is TRBJ2-5, the V gene TRBV15; D perhaps matches TRBD2 (6 bases). V was clipped by 1 base and J by 5 bases, with 14 bases between them. The CDR3 has 15 amino acids. Germline values: CDR1 LNHNV, CDR2 YYDKDF (reference sequence). CDR3 DNA: TGTGCCACCAGCAGAGGGAAAGGCCGGGAGGAGACCCAGTACTTC. It yields the protein CATSRGKGREETQYF.

In its sample, this clone was seen a few times. The chain couples TRBV18 to TRBJ2-7; D gene unclear. The CDR3 has 15 amino acids. Germline V gene lookup returns CDR1 KGHSH and CDR2 LQKENI. V dropped 2 bases and J dropped 2 bases, with 13 bases sitting between them. CDR3: CASSPAYASAYEQYF. The CDR3 nucleotides are TGTGCCAGCTCACCAGCCTACGCCAGCGCCTACGAGCAGTACTTC.

This chain connects TRBV7-2 to TRBJ1-5; no clear D gene. CDR1 and CDR2 (germline): SGHTA, FQGNSA. This CDR3 region has 12 residues. V shed 2 bases and J shed 4 bases, with 3 bases lying between them. CDR3 protein: CASSLQNQPQHF. As DNA, the CDR3 is TGTGCCAGCAGCTTACAGAATCAGCCCCAGCATTTT.

The chain combines TRBV7-9 with TRBJ2-1; 7 bases are a match to TRBD2. The CDR3 loop spans 16 amino acids. Germline V gene sequence: CDR1 SEHNR, CDR2 FQNEAQ (reference sequence). V lost 2 bases to trimming and J lost 7 bases; unmatched junction nucleotides: 11. The CDR3 spells CASSLNGGNSWNEQFF. CDR3 DNA: TGTGCCAGCAGCTTAAACGGGGGGAACTCCTGGAATGAGCAGTTCTTC.

This clone was seen more than once but under ten times. V usage is TRBV7-3 and J usage is TRBJ2-5; 10 bases fit TRBD2. J gave up 2 bases and V 5 bases, and 5 bases lay outside the gene matches. In germline, CDR1 is SGHTA, CDR2 FQGTGA. The CDR3 has 15 amino acids. The CDR3 protein is CASSLGTSEQETQYF. The CDR3 coding sequence is TGTGCCAGCAGCCTCGGGACTAGCGAACAAGAGACCCAGTACTTC. Supplemented by reference TRBV7-3 and TRBJ2-5, the full variable domain reads GAGVSQTPSNKVTEKGKYVELRCDPISGHTALYWYRQSLGQGPEFLIYFQGTGAADDSGLPNDRFFAVRPEGSVSTLKIQRTERGDSAVYLCASSLGTSEQETQYFGPGTRLLVL.

The J gene is TRBJ2-5, the V gene TRBV4-2; D may be TRBD2 (6 bases). The length of the CDR3 is 13 residues. In germline, CDR1 is LGHNA, CDR2 YNFKEQ. Between the trimmed V and J ends, which lost 4 bases and 5 bases, there was a span of 11 bases. CDR3 nucleotides: TGTGCCAGCAGCCTCAACGCGGGGGAGACCCAGTACTTC. This gives the protein CASSLNAGETQYF.

This clone turned up a few times. The chain has TRBV2 and TRBJ2-7, with 7 nucleotides matching TRBD1. Unmatched junction bases numbered 5, after V lost 6 bases and J lost 0 bases. Germline assignment: CDR1 SNHLY and CDR2 FYNNEI. The CDR3 covers 14 residues. Written as DNA, the CDR3 is TGTGCCAGCAGACGGACAGGAAGCTCCTACGAGCAGTACTTC. Translated, it gives CASRRTGSSYEQYF.

This sequence joins TRBV28 and TRBJ2-1; 13 nucleotides line up with TRBD2. Germline-derived CDR1 and CDR2 are MDHEN and SYDVKM. Trimming took 2 bases from V and 15 from J; bases not matched to a gene: 16. The CDR3 extends over 17 amino acids. For the CDR3, the DNA is TGTGCCAGCAGTTTAGATGCCTGGACTAGCGGGAGTGGGGTAGGGTTCTTC. Residues: CASSLDAWTSGSGVGFF.

CDR3 nucleotide sequence: TGTGCCAGCAGTTCCCCCGCGGGCGTCGAGACCCAGTACTTC. It yields the protein CASSSPAGVETQYF. V and J are TRBV28 and TRBJ2-5, with a possible D match to TRBD2 (5 bases). CDR1 and CDR2 from the germline V gene are MDHEN and SYDVKM. This CDR3 comprises 14 residues. Trimming cost V 4 bases and J 5 bases, with 14 bases left between them.